Each of the 5 T cell receptor beta chains below was sequenced from the same sample in a study of blood T cell repertoires in COVID-19. Some clones are missing from TCRdb's copy, which holds only in-frame ones; the method was immunoSEQ multiplex PCR. The top ten clones hold roughly 2.5% of a sample with about 150,000 clones, approximately 87% of them seen once. The specimen was peripheral blood. The receptors here all came from a middle-aged man with active COVID-19.

This chain connects TRBV5-6 to TRBJ1-1; D gene uncertain. V lost 4 bases to trimming and J lost 1 base, with 8 bases between them. The CDR3 covers 13 residues. The V gene's germline CDR1 is SGHDT and CDR2 YYEEEE. The CDR3, as DNA: TGTGCCAGCAGCCTACAGCCGAACACTGAAGCTTTCTTT. It yields the protein CASSLQPNTEAFF.

The chain links TRBV14 to TRBJ2-7, with 7 bases that match TRBD1. V trimming: 4 bases; J trimming: 1 base; junction bases outside the gene matches: 7. This CDR3 region has 15 residues. The V gene's germline CDR1 is SGHDN and CDR2 FVKESK. CDR3 sequence reads: CASSRGLGQSYEQYF. The CDR3 DNA sequence: TGTGCCAGCAGCCGGGGGTTGGGACAGTCCTACGAGCAGTACTTC.

The count of this clone is one. The chain links TRBV2 to TRBJ2-5, with D possibly TRBD1 on 5 matching bases. This CDR3 comprises 14 residues. Per the germline V gene, CDR1 is SNHLY and CDR2 is FYNNEI. Trimming took 6 bases from V and 1 from J, leaving 12 bases between them. The CDR3 sequence: CASRSTGFQETQYF. CDR3 DNA sequence: TGTGCCAGCAGATCCACAGGATTCCAAGAGACCCAGTACTTC.

This clone was seen just once. The rearrangement uses TRBV5-5 and TRBJ2-7, with 8 bases identical to TRBD2. V was pared by 3 bases and J by 4 bases, with 9 bases of the junction left unmatched. This CDR3 spans 15 amino acids. Germline lookup yields CDR1 SGHKS and CDR2 YYEKEE (reference sequence). CDR3 residues: CASSSLGLALYEQYF. CDR3 in DNA: TGTGCCAGCAGCTCCCTCGGACTAGCTCTTTACGAGCAGTACTTC.

The CDR3 sequence: CASSLTRGAFSANTGELFF. In DNA form, the CDR3 reads TGTGCCAGCAGCTTAACGCGGGGGGCCTTTTCGGCGAACACCGGGGAGCTGTTTTTT. The genes are TRBV7-9 and TRBJ2-2; 8 positions match TRBD2. Looked up from germline, CDR1 is SEHNR and CDR2 is FQNEAQ (reference sequence). V lost 2 bases, J lost 0 bases, and 11 bases stayed unmatched. There are 19 residues in the CDR3.